This TCR beta chain appears in the sequencing data of a study of blood T cell repertoires in COVID-19. Study information: Acute and convalescent COVID-19 specimens originated in the United States, Italy and Spain. The analysed material was cDNA or gDNA that came from T cells, B-cell-depleted T cells, or PBMCs.

The germline V gene encodes CDR1 LNHDA and CDR2 SQIVND (reference sequence). CDR3 length: 14 residues. Trimming shortened V by 3 bases and J by 4 bases, and 12 bases separated the two germline ends. Methods used by the authors: Amplification of reference gene primers provided the estimated nucleated cell counts. The assay was immunoSEQ multiplex PCR, and TCRdb's table has in-frame clones only and misses some. Clone size and the V and J calls come from that table; the DNA yielded D and trimming. There are more than 45,000 clones in the sample; 83% occur only once, and around 8% lies in the top ten. The TCR originated in a man at least 80 years old in a cohort sampled during active COVID-19. The chain links TRBV19 to TRBJ1-1; D gene uncertain. Sample: peripheral blood. The CDR3 loop reads CASSMAGFGTEAFF. The DNA of the CDR3 is TGTGCCAGTAGTATGGCCGGGTTCGGCACTGAAGCTTTCTTT.